This TCR beta chain was captured in a study of T cell responses to AZD1222 COVID-19 vaccine. Study results and limitations: Along spike, vaccine-associated CD4 TCRs were found throughout, with dominance at 160-218 and 743-854. Baseline testing showed seropositivity in only a handful of AZD1222 recipients. Donors were chiefly white British, with a greater number of females, and clonal diversity was perhaps underestimated.

Measured with immunoSEQ multiplex PCR; TCRdb has only the in-frame clones, and not every one. The table lists over 130,000 clones, around nine tenths of them singletons. A word on this clone: Its specificity is unknown.

Germline-derived CDR1 and CDR2 are SGHTA and FQGNSA. V lost 5 bases, J lost 2 bases, and 13 bases stayed unmatched. CDR3 length equals 18 residues. This sequence originates from an adult in good health. The material was peripheral blood, obtained on day 0 of AZD1222 vaccination. V gene TRBV7-2 combines with J gene TRBJ2-3, with 10 positions matching TRBD2. CDR3 DNA sequence: TGTGCCAGCAGCCTATCCGGGACTAGCGTGGCCTACACAGATACGCAGTATTTT. It specifies CASSLSGTSVAYTDTQYF. The full variable domain, its missing parts supplied by reference TRBV7-2 and TRBJ2-3, is GAGVSQSPSNKVTEKGKDVELRCDPISGHTALYWYRQSLGQGLEFLIYFQGNSAPDKSGLPSDRFSAERTGGSVSTLTIQRTQQEDSAVYLCASSLSGTSVAYTDTQYFGPGTRLTVL.